The entry that follows covers one TCR beta chain sequence. The antigen is not known. Germline CDR1 is SGDLS and CDR2 is YYNGEE. This CDR3 comprises 16 residues. These data come from a study of CXCR3-negative and CXCR3-positive naive CD8 T cells. Study-wide points: Naive cells with CXCR3 showed TRB CDR3s that were more hydrophobic than those in CXCR3-negative naive cells.

All TRB cDNA libraries came from 5' RACE performed with UMI labels. TCRdb reprocessed the 5' RACE reads and stores each CDR3 protein as one record, lacking DNA. The sample table sets out 140,000 to 150,000 distinct CDR3 sequences. The receptor was isolated from a human donor in good health. Some clones in this sample may be carry-over from other donors' samples. The sequenced sample was naive CXCR3+ CD8+ T cells from blood. As to subset: CD45RO-CCR7+CD27+CD95- naive CD8+ T cells expressing CXCR3 (TNR3+). V gene TRBV9 combines with J gene TRBJ2-3; TCRdb outputs TRBD1, but without DNA this stays unchecked. The CDR3: CASSEPGTGASDTQYF.